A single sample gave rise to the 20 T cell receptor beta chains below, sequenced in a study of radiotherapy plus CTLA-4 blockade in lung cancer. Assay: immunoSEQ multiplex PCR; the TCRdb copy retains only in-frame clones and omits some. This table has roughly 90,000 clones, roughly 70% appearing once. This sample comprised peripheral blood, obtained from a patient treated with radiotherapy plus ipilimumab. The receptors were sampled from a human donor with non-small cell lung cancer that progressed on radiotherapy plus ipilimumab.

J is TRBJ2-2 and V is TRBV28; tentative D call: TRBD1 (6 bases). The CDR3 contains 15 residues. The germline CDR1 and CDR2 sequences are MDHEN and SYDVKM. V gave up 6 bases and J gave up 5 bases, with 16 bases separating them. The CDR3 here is CASSFAGVGTGELFF. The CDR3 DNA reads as TGTGCCAGCAGCTTCGCAGGGGTAGGGACCGGGGAGCTGTTTTTT.

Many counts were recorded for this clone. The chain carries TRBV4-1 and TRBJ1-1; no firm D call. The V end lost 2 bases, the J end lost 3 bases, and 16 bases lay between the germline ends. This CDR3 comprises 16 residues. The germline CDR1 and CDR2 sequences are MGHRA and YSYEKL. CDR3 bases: TGCGCCAGCAGCCAAATAACGGGTCTCTTGGACACTGAAGCTTTCTTT. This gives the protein CASSQITGLLDTEAFF.

The CDR3 DNA follows: TGTGCCAGCAGTACCCCCGGACTTAACTACAATGAGCAGTTCTTC. Its translation: CASSTPGLNYNEQFF. The V and J genes are TRBV6-5 and TRBJ2-1, with a tentative D call TRBD2 (5 bases). This CDR3 has 15 residues. V was pared by 5 bases and J by 3 bases, with 14 bases between. CDR1 and CDR2 from the germline V gene are MNHEY and SVGAGI.

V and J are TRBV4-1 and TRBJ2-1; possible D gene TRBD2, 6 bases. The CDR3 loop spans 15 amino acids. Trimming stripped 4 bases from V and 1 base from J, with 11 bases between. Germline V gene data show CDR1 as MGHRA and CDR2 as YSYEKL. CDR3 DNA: TGCGCCAGCAGCCTCGACGGGAGATCCTACAATGAGCAGTTCTTC. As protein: CASSLDGRSYNEQFF.

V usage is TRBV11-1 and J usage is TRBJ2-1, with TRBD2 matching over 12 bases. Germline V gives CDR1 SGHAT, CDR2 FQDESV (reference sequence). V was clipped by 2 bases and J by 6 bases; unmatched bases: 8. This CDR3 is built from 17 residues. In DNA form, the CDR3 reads TGTGCCAGCAGCTTAAGGACCGGGACTAGCGGGCTCAATGAGCAGTTCTTC. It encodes CASSLRTGTSGLNEQFF.

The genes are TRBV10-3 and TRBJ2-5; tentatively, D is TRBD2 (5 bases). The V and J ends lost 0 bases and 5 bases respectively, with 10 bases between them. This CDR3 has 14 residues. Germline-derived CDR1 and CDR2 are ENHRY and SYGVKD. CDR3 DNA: TGTGCCATCAGTGAGTCGGTAACGGGGGAGACCCAGTACTTC. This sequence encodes CAISESVTGETQYF.

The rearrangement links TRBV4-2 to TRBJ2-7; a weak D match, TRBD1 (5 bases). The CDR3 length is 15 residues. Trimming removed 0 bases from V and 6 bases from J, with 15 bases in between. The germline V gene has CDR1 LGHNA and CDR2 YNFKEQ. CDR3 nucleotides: TGTGCCAGCAGCCAAGATATAGGGGCTATAGGCGAGCAGTACTTC. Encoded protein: CASSQDIGAIGEQYF.

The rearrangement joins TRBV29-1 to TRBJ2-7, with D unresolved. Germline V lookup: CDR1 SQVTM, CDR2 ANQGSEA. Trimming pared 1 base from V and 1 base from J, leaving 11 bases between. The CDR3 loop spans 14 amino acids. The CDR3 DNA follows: TGCAGCGTTGAAGCGGACGGCAGATCCTACGAGCAGTACTTC. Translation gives CSVEADGRSYEQYF.

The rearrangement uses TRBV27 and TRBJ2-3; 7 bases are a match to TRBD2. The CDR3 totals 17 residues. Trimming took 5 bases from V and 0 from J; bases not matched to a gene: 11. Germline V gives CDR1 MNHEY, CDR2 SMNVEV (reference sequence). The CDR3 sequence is CASSPRGGGGSTDTQYF. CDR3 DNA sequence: TGTGCCAGCAGTCCCCGGGGTGGCGGGGGTAGCACAGATACGCAGTATTTT.

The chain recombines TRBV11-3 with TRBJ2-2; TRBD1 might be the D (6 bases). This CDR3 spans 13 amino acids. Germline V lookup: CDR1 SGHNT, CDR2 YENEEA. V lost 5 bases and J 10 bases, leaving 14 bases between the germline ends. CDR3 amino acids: CASSLTGGQELFF. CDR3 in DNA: TGTGCCAGCAGCCTAACTGGGGGACAGGAGCTGTTTTTT.

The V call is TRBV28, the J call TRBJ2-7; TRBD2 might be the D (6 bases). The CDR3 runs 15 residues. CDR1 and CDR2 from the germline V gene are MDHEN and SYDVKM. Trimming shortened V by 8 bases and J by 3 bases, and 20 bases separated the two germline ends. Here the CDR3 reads CASLPTRETRYEQYF. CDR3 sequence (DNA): TGTGCCAGCCTCCCCACACGGGAGACCCGCTACGAGCAGTACTTC.

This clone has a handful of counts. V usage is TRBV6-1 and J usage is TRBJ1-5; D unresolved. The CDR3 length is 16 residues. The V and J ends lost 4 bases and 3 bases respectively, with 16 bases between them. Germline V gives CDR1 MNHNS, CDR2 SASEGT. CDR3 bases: TGTGCCAGCAGTGTAGAGGGCAGGTACAACAATCAGCCCCAGCATTTT. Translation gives CASSVEGRYNNQPQHF.

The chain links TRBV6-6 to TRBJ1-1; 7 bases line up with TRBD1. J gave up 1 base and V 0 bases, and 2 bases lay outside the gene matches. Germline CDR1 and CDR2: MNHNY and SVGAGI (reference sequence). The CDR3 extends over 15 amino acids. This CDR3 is CASSYSQGGNTEAFF. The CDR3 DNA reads TGTGCCAGCAGTTACTCTCAGGGGGGGAACACTGAAGCTTTCTTT.

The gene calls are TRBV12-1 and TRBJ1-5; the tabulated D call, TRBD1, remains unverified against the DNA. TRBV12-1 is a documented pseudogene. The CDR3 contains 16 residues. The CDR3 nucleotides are TGTGCCAGCAGCTCCTTACGGGACAAAAGCAATCAGCCCCAGCATTTT. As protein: CASSSLRDKSNQPQHF.

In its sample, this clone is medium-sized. CDR3 nucleotides: TGTGCCAGCAGCTTTCCGGGGCCTGAAGCTTTCTTT. Amino acids: CASSFPGPEAFF. The chain combines TRBV5-8 with TRBJ1-1, with D possibly being TRBD1 (5 bases). The germline V and J ends were trimmed by 2 bases and 6 bases, with 8 bases remaining between them. This CDR3 has 12 amino acids. CDR1 and CDR2 (germline): SGHTS, YDEGEE. Looking up the rest from reference TRBV5-8 and TRBJ1-1 gives the full variable domain: EAGVTQSPTHLIKTRGQQATLRCSPISGHTSVYWYQQALGLGLQFLLWYDEGEERNRGNFPPRFSGRQFPNYSSELNVNALELEDSALYLCASSFPGPEAFFGQGTRLTVV.

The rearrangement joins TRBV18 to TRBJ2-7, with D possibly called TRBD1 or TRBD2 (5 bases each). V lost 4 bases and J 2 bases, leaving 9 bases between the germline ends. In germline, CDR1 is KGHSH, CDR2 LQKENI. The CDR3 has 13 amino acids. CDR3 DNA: TGTGCCAGCTCACAAGGGACGGCCTACGAGCAGTACTTC. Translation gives CASSQGTAYEQYF.

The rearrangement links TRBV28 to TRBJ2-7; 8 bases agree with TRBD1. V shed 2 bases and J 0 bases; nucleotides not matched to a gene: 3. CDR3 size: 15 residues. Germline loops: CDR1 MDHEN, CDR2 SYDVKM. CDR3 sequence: CASSLVGTGSYEQYF. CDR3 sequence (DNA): TGTGCCAGCAGTTTAGTAGGGACAGGCTCCTACGAGCAGTACTTC. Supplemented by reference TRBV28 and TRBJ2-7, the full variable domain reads DVKVTQSSRYLVKRTGEKVFLECVQDMDHENMFWYRQDPGLGLRLIYFSYDVKMKEKGDIPEGYSVSREKKERFSLILESASTNQTSMYLCASSLVGTGSYEQYFGPGTRLTVT.

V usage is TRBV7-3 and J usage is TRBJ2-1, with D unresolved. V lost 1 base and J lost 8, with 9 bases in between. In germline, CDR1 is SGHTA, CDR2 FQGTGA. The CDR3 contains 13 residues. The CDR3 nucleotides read TGTGCCAGCAGCTTAATGGGCGAGGATGAGCAGTTCTTC. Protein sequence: CASSLMGEDEQFF.

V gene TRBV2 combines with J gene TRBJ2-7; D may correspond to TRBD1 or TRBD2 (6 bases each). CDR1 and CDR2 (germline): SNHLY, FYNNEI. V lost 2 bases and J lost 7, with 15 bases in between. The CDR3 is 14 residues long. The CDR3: CASSERGGGREQYF. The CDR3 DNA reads TGTGCCAGCAGTGAAAGAGGAGGGGGACGGGAGCAGTACTTC.

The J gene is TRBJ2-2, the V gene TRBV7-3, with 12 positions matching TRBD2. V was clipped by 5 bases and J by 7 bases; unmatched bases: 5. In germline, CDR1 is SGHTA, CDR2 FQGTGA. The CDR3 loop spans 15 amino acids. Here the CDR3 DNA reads TGTGCCAGCAGCCTCTCTAGCGGGAGGGTCGGGGAGCTGTTTTTT. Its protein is CASSLSSGRVGELFF.